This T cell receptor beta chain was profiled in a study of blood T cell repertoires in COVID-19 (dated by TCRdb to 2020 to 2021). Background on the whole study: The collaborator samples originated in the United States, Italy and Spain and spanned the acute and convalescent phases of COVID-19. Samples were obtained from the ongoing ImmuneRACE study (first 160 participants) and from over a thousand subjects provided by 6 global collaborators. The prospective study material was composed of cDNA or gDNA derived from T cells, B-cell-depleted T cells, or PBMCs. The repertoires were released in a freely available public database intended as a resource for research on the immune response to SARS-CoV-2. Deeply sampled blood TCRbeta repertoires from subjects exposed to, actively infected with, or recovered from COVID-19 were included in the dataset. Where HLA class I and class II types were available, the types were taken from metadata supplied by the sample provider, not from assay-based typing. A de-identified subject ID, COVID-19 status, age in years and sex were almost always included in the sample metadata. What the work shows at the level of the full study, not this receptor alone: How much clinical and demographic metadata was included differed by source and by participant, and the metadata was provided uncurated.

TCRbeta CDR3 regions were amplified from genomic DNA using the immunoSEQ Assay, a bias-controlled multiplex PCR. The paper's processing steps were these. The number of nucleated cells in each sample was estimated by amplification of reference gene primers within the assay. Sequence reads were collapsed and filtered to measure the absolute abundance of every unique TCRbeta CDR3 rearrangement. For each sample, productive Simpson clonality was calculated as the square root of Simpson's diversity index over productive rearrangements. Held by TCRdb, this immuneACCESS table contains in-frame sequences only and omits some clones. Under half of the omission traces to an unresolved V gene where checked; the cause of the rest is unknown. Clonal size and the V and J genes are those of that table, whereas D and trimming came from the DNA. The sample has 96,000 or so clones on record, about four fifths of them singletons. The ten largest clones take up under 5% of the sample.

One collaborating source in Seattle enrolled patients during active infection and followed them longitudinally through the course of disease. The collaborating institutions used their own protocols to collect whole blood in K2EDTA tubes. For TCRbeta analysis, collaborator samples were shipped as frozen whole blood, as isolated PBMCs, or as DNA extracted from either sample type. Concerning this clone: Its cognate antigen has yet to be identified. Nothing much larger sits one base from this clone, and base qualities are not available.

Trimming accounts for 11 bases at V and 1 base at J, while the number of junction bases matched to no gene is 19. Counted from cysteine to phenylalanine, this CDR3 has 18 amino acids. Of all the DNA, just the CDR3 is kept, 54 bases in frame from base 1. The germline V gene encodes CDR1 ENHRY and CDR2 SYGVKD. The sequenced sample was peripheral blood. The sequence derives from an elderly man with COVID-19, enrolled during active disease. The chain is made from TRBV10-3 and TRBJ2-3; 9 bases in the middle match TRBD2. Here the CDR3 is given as CAFCVGAGGPFGTDTQYF. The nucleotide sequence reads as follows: TGTGCCTTCTGTGTGGGGGCGGGGGGGCCGTTCGGCACAGATACGCAGTATTTT.